This TCR beta chain derives from a study of radiotherapy plus CTLA-4 blockade in lung cancer. Study-wide context: An objective response was seen in around a sixth of patients, and disease control in 25% to 40%.

The study gave focal radiation plus ipilimumab CTLA-4 blockade to patients with chemo-refractory metastatic non-small-cell lung cancer. Points from the study as a whole: Best predicting response, reportedly, were early blood T cell clone dynamics, with interferon-beta.

Trimming at V came to 0 bases and at J to 4 bases, leaving 2 bases not matched to a gene. This CDR3 has 15 amino acids. Germline CDR1 and CDR2: LGHNA and YSLEER. In regard to this clone: Its specificity is unknown.

Sequencing used immunoSEQ multiplex PCR; TCRdb keeps in-frame clones, though not all of them. The sample has about 62,000 clones, approximately 76% seen once; the top ten hold about 3.1%. This sequence was found in a human donor with non-small cell lung cancer who had a complete response to radiotherapy plus ipilimumab. The chain combines TRBV4-3 with TRBJ2-1; 8 bases are shared with TRBD1. The input for sequencing was peripheral blood, taken from a patient treated with radiotherapy plus ipilimumab. The CDR3 DNA sequence: TGCGCCAGCAGCCAAGACAGGGGGCCTTACAATGAGCAGTTCTTC. It codes for CASSQDRGPYNEQFF.